These T cell receptor beta chains were read from a single sample in a study of blood T cell repertoires in COVID-19. Profiled with immunoSEQ multiplex PCR; TCRdb holds only in-frame clones, not every one. The table lists fewer than 200,000 clones, around 84% of them singletons. The material sequenced was peripheral blood. Receptor source: a human donor with acute or convalescent COVID-19. The donor label of this sample is uncertain. Each CDR3 is given with its conserved first and last residue. D genes are given only for firm matches. The size field is filled for only some rows; it gives once, few, many or a size class.

d_gene	v_gene	j_gene	abundance	CDR3nt	CDR3aa
-	TRBV15	TRBJ1-2	-	TGTGCCACCAGCAGAGAGGACTGGACGTCGGATGGCTACACCTTC	CATSREDWTSDGYTF
-	TRBV7-3	TRBJ1-1	-	TGTGCCAGCAGCGACCCAGGCTACACTGAAGCTTTCTTT	CASSDPGYTEAFF
TRBD2	TRBV25-1	TRBJ2-1	-	TGTGCCAGCAGTGAATGGGGTAGCGGGGGGGGCCGGGTACTGTTCTTC	CASSEWGSGGGRVLFF
-	TRBV7-2	TRBJ1-5	-	TGTGCCAGCAGCTATAGGGGAATGTTGAGCAATCAGCCCCAGCATTTT	CASSYRGMLSNQPQHF
-	TRBV6-6	TRBJ1-5	few	TGTGCCAGCAGTCGCGAGGGAGGGGAGCTTAGCAATCAGCCCCAGCATTTT	CASSREGGELSNQPQHF
-	TRBV6-5	TRBJ1-1	-	TGTGCCAGTAATACCCCTCAGGGGATGATCACTGAAGCTTTCTTT	CASNTPQGMITEAFF
TRBD1	TRBV5-1	TRBJ1-5	-	TGCGCCAGCAGCGAGGGACAGGGGAGCAATCAGCCCCAGCATTTT	CASSEGQGSNQPQHF
TRBD1	TRBV3-1/TRBV3-2	TRBJ1-2	few	TGTGCCAGCAGCCAAGAGGGACAGGGGGCCCGCTACACCTTC	CASSQEGQGARYTF
-	TRBV7-9	TRBJ1-1	-	TGTGCCAGCAGCTTTACAGTTGAAGCTTTCTTT	CASSFTVEAFF
-	TRBV19	TRBJ2-3	-	TGTGCCAGTAGTATTAGCGGATCATTCACAGATACGCAGTATTTT	CASSISGSFTDTQYF
TRBD1	TRBV3-1/TRBV3-2	TRBJ1-1	-	TGTGCCAGCAGGCCCCGGGACAGGTTATACACTGAAGCTTTCTTT	CASRPRDRLYTEAFF
-	TRBV7-2	TRBJ2-5	-	TGTGCCAGCAGCTTATCAGCGACAGACCAAGAGACCCAGTACTTC	CASSLSATDQETQYF
TRBD2	TRBV4-2	TRBJ2-1	-	TGTGCCAGCAGGCCCTCTAGCGGATACTCCTACAATGAGCAGTTCTTC	CASRPSSGYSYNEQFF
-	TRBV7-3	TRBJ2-1	once	TGTGCCAGCAGCCCTGACTACGCAGCACTCTACAATGAGCAGTTCTTC	CASSPDYAALYNEQFF
TRBD1	TRBV18	TRBJ1-1	-	TGTGCCAGCTCAGTCGGGACAGGAATACTGAACACTGAAGCTTTCTTT	CASSVGTGILNTEAFF
-	TRBV6-2/TRBV6-3	TRBJ1-1	-	TGTGCCAGCAGTTACTCCAGCCAGGGTATTGAAGCTTTCTTT	CASSYSSQGIEAFF
TRBD1	TRBV18	TRBJ2-2	-	TGTGCCAGCTCACCACAAGGCTTACAGGGGCTGGGTCGAGTCACCGGGGAGCTGTTTTTT	CASSPQGLQGLGRVTGELFF
TRBD1	TRBV7-8	TRBJ1-2	-	TGTGCCAGCAGCAAAGGACAGGGAAACTACACCTTC	CASSKGQGNYTF
-	TRBV24-1	TRBJ1-2	-	TGTGCCACCAGTGATTTCCACAGGAACTATGGCTACACCTTC	CATSDFHRNYGYTF